The 5 T cell receptor beta chains below were found in one sample sequenced in a study of monozygotic twins with inflammatory bowel disease (dated by TCRdb to between 2019 and 2020). Library preparation employed 5' RACE. These reads were obtained on an Illumina HiSeq 2500. The reads went through TCRdb reprocessing, and each CDR3 protein sequence gets one entry with no DNA. This sample's table has entries for 420,000 or so distinct CDR3 sequences. The ten biggest clones cover 2% to 3% of the sample. Input material: blood. The receptors shown here come from a human donor with ulcerative colitis or Crohn's disease, or a healthy co-twin of an affected twin (not recorded which).

V is TRBV28 and J is TRBJ2-1; with no DNA, the TCRdb D assignment of TRBD1 cannot be verified. CDR1 is MDHEN and CDR2 is SYDVKM in the germline V gene. The CDR3 length is 14 residues. The CDR3 is CASRKGGSHNEQFF.

V is TRBV10-3 and J is TRBJ1-5; TCRdb gives TRBD1 as the D gene, but with no DNA this cannot be confirmed. This CDR3 is 14 amino acids long. Germline CDR1 and CDR2: ENHRY and SYGVKD. CDR3 sequence: CAMSGGQSNQPQHF.

The chain uses TRBV19 and TRBJ2-1; TCRdb's assignment of TRBD2 cannot be checked, as there is no DNA. The CDR3 sequence is 15 residues long. CDR1 and CDR2 (germline): LNHDA, SQIVND (reference sequence). The CDR3 reads CASSIERGAYNEQFF. Together with reference TRBV19 and TRBJ2-1, the CDR3 gives the full variable domain: DGGITQSPKYLFRKEGQNVTLSCEQNLNHDAMYWYRQDPGQGLRLIYYSQIVNDFQKGDIAEGYSVSREKKESFPLTVTSAQKNPTAFYLCASSIERGAYNEQFFGPGTRLTVL.

The CDR3 sequence: CASSPARDRETQYF. This chain joins TRBV6-2 or TRBV6-3 and TRBJ2-5; TCRdb names TRBD1, which stays unverified in the absence of DNA. Germline CDR1 is MNHEY and CDR2 is SVGEGT. The CDR3 has 14 amino acids.

CDR3 sequence reads: CATSGSTDTQYF. The gene calls are TRBV24-1 and TRBJ2-3. This CDR3 has 12 amino acids. Germline V lookup: CDR1 KGHDR, CDR2 SFDVKD.